This is a list of T cell receptor beta chains from one sample in a study of response to subunit inactivated influenza vaccine. Using its own MiXCR run on the RT-PCR reads, TCRdb lists one record per CDR3 protein. Here the sample spans under 800,000 distinct CDR3 sequences, about 15% being singletons. Sequences were derived from PBMCs from blood, sampled about 14 days before vaccination. Receptors originate from a man aged 50 to 59 who received an inactivated influenza vaccine. CDR3s include the opening cysteine and the closing phenylalanine or tryptophan. The order of the fields is V gene, clone size, D gene, J gene, CDR3 protein, CDR3 DNA. The D gene is left open where the match is weak. Some rows mark clone size as missing; the rest say once, few, many or name a class of expanded clone.

TRBV20-1	few	TRBD2	TRBJ2-1	CSAKGLAGGLTHNEQFF	TGCAGTGCTAAGGGACTAGCGGGAGGGCTAACACACAATGAGCAGTTCTTC
TRBV29-1	few	TRBD1	TRBJ2-5	CSVKGTGGLETQYF	TGCAGCGTTAAAGGGACAGGGGGCTTAGAGACCCAGTACTTC
TRBV28	few	.	TRBJ2-7	CASTFGVSEQYF	TGTGCCAGCACATTCGGAGTTTCCGAGCAGTACTTC
TRBV7-9	few	.	TRBJ2-3	CASSLHSGIKDTQYF	TGTGCCAGCAGCTTACATAGCGGAATTAAAGATACGCAGTATTTT
TRBV5-1	many	.	TRBJ2-1	CASSLGQEYNEQFF	TGCGCCAGCAGCTTGGGACAGGAATACAATGAGCAGTTCTTC
TRBV6-2/TRBV6-3	.	.	TRBJ1-1	CASSYAGSAFF	TGTGCCAGCAGTTACGCAGGGTCAGCTTTCTTT
TRBV7-2	.	.	TRBJ2-1	CASSHPAGTGQFF	TGTGCCAGCAGCCATCCCGCGGGGACGGGGCAGTTCTTC
TRBV4-2	.	.	TRBJ2-3	CASSQAADTDTQYF	TGTGCCAGCAGCCAAGCCGCGGACACAGATACGCAGTATTTT
TRBV6-2/TRBV6-3	.	TRBD1	TRBJ1-1	CASSSNPGQGSTEAFF	TGTGCCAGCAGTTCGAATCCGGGACAGGGGTCCACTGAAGCTTTCTTT
TRBV5-1	many	.	TRBJ2-3	CASSLHRPADTQYF	TGCGCCAGCAGCTTACATCGACCCGCAGATACGCAGTATTTT
TRBV4-2	.	.	TRBJ2-7	CASSRWGGGNSYEQYF	TGTGCCAGCAGCCGGTGGGGGGGCGGGAACTCCTACGAGCAGTACTTC
TRBV6-5	many	TRBD1	TRBJ1-1	CASRGTGVSTEAFF	TGTGCCAGCAGGGGGACAGGGGTGAGCACTGAAGCTTTCTTT
TRBV11-2	.	.	TRBJ2-7	CASSLPPLLARINYEQYF	TGTGCCAGCAGCTTACCCCCTCTCCTAGCGCGTATTAACTACGAGCAGTACTTC
TRBV29-1	many	TRBD1	TRBJ2-2	CSVEDDRGQGTGELFF	TGCAGCGTTGAAGACGACAGGGGGCAGGGCACCGGGGAGCTGTTTTTT
TRBV7-2	few	.	TRBJ2-1	CASSRRGGEQFF	TGTGCCAGCAGCAGAAGAGGGGGGGAGCAGTTCTTC
TRBV12-3/TRBV12-4	many	TRBD2	TRBJ2-5	CASSFGLAGGRETQYF	TGTGCCAGCAGTTTCGGCCTAGCGGGGGGGCGGGAGACCCAGTACTTC
TRBV28	few	.	TRBJ1-5	CASSYFGQKLNQPQHF	TGTGCCAGCAGCTACTTTGGACAGAAACTCAATCAGCCCCAGCATTTT
TRBV4-2	.	TRBD1	TRBJ1-4	CASSQVAGGLGNEKLFF	TGTGCCAGCAGCCAAGTAGCAGGGGGCTTGGGTAATGAAAAACTGTTTTTT
TRBV12-3/TRBV12-4	few	TRBD2	TRBJ2-2	CASGVTSGRAGELFF	TGTGCCAGCGGTGTGACTAGCGGCAGGGCCGGGGAGCTGTTTTTT
TRBV12-3/TRBV12-4	.	.	TRBJ2-1	CASSLAGQAIYNEQFF	TGTGCCAGCAGTTTGGCTGGGCAGGCTATTTACAATGAGCAGTTCTTC
TRBV25-1	.	TRBD1	TRBJ2-3	CASSAGTVVDTQYF	TGTGCCAGCAGTGCCGGGACAGTCGTAGATACGCAGTATTTT
TRBV7-6	few	.	TRBJ2-5	CASSLGAGGDDWGETQYF	TGTGCCAGCAGCTTAGGGGCTGGCGGGGACGACTGGGGCGAGACCCAGTACTTC
TRBV25-1	few	.	TRBJ1-6	CASSDIVNSPLHF	TGTGCCAGCTCGGACATTGTTAATTCACCCCTCCACTTT
TRBV7-2	many	.	TRBJ2-7	CASSLDGTAQEQYF	TGTGCCAGCAGCTTAGACGGGACTGCCCAAGAGCAGTACTTC
TRBV6-1	.	.	TRBJ2-1	CASRLTEGSYNEQFF	TGTGCCAGCCGATTAACGGAGGGCTCCTACAATGAGCAGTTCTTC
TRBV5-6	.	.	TRBJ2-3	CASSPKERSSTDTQYF	TGTGCCAGCAGCCCGAAGGAGCGGTCTAGCACAGATACGCAGTATTTT
TRBV4-2	.	TRBD2	TRBJ2-2	CASSDSGGRNTGELFF	TGTGCCAGCAGCGATAGCGGGGGCCGGAACACCGGGGAGCTGTTTTTT
TRBV7-2	many	.	TRBJ2-1	CASGQYNEQFF	TGTGCCAGCGGGCAGTACAATGAGCAGTTCTTC